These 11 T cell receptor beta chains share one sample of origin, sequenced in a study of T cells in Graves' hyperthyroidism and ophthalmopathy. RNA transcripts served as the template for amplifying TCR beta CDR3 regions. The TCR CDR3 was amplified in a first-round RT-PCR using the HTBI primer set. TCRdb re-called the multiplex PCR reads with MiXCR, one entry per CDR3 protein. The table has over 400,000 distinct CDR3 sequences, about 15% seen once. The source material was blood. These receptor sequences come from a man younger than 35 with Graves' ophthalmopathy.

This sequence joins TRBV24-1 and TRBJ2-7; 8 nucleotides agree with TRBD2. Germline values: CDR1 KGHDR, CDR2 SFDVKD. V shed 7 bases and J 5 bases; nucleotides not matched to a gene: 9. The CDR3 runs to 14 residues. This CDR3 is CATRESGGRDEQYF. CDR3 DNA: TGTGCCACCAGAGAATCGGGGGGGCGAGACGAGCAGTACTTC.

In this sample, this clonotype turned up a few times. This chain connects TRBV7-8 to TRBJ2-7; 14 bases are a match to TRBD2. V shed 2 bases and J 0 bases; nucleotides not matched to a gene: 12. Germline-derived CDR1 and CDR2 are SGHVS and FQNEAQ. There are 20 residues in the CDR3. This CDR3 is CASSLTRLAGGFLSSYEQYF. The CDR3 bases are TGTGCCAGCAGCTTAACCCGACTAGCGGGGGGGTTTCTGAGCTCCTACGAGCAGTACTTC.

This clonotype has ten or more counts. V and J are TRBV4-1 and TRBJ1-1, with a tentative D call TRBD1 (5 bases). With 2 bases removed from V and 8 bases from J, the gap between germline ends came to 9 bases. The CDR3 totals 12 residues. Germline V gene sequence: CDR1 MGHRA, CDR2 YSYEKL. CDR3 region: CASSQSNREAFF. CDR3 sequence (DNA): TGCGCCAGCAGCCAATCAAACAGGGAAGCTTTCTTT.

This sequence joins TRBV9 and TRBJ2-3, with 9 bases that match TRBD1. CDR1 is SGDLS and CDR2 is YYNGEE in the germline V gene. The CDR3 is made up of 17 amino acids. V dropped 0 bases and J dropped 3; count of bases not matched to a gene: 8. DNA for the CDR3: TGTGCCAGCAGCGTAGGCGAACAGGGGGCGTGGACAGATACGCAGTATTTT. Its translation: CASSVGEQGAWTDTQYF.

The CDR3 DNA sequence: TGTGCCAGCAGCGGTCGCTTAACAGGGGGCTCGCGGGAGCAGTACTTC. Protein sequence: CASSGRLTGGSREQYF. J is TRBJ2-7 and V is TRBV9; 9 positions agree with TRBD1. The CDR3 has 16 amino acids. V was clipped by 3 bases and J by 7 bases; unmatched bases: 14. Germline loops: CDR1 SGDLS, CDR2 YYNGEE.

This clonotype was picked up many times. CDR3 in amino acids: CASSLPGQDMNYGYTF. DNA of the CDR3: TGTGCCAGCAGTTTACCTGGACAGGACATGAACTATGGCTACACCTTC. The V and J genes are TRBV12-3 or TRBV12-4 and TRBJ1-2, with TRBD1 matching over 7 bases. With 2 bases clipped from V and 2 bases from J, the junction kept 8 bases outside the gene matches. The CDR3 extends over 16 amino acids.

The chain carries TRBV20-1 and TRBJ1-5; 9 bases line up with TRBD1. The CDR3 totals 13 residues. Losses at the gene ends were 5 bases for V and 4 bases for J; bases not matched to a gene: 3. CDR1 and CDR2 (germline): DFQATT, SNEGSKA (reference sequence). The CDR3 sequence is CSADRGWNQPQHF. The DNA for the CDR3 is TGCAGTGCTGACAGGGGGTGGAATCAGCCCCAGCATTTT.

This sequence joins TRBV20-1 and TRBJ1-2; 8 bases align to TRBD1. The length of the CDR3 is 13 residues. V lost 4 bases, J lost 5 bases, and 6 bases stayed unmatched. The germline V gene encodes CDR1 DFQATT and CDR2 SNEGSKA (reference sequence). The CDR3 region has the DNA TGCAGTGCTACGACAGGGGAGATTTATGGCTACACCTTC. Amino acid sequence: CSATTGEIYGYTF.

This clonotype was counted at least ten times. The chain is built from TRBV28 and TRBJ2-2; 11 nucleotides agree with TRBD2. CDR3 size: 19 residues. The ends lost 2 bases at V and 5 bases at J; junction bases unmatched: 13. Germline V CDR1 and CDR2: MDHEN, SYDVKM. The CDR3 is CASSLARGLAGGRTGELFF. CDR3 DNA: TGTGCCAGCAGTTTAGCCCGAGGTCTAGCGGGGGGCCGAACCGGGGAGCTGTTTTTT.

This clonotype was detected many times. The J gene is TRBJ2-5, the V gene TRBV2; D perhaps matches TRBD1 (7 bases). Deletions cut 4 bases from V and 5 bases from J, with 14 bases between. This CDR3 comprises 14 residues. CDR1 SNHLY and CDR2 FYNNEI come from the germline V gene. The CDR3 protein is CASSGQTGRETQYF. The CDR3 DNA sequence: TGTGCCAGCAGTGGCCAGACAGGGAGGGAGACCCAGTACTTC.

CDR3: CASIPDSTDTQYF. CDR3 DNA: TGCGCCAGCATCCCCGACAGCACAGATACGCAGTATTTT. The rearrangement links TRBV5-1 to TRBJ2-3; D is ambiguous. V lost 6 bases and J lost 0, with 8 bases in between. Germline V gene lookup returns CDR1 SGHRS and CDR2 YFSETQ. The CDR3 sequence is 13 residues long.